The 32 T cell receptor beta chains below all came from one sample that was sequenced in a study of cytomegalovirus exposure and HLA in healthy donors. PCR used 60 Vbeta primers and 13 Jbeta primers. Measured with immunoSEQ multiplex PCR; TCRdb has only the in-frame clones, and not every one. The sample comprises roughly 100,000 clones, 80% to 85% of which are singletons, and 6% to 8% rests with the top ten. Sequenced: PBMCs. The receptors here all came from a man aged 30 to 45 in good health and CMV-seropositive.

The chain has TRBV9 and TRBJ1-5, with TRBD1 matching over 7 bases. The germline CDR1 and CDR2 sequences are SGDLS and YYNGEE. The CDR3 is 15 residues long. The V segment lost 0 bases and the J segment 2 bases; nucleotides outside the gene matches: 2. CDR3 sequence reads: CASSVEGAGNQPQHF. In nucleotides, the CDR3 is TGTGCCAGCAGCGTAGAGGGGGCTGGCAATCAGCCCCAGCATTTT.

This chain joins TRBV6-1 and TRBJ1-5; 7 nucleotides align to TRBD1. CDR1 is MNHNS and CDR2 is SASEGT in the germline V gene. With 3 bases clipped from V and 5 bases from J, the junction kept 4 bases outside the gene matches. The CDR3 contains 14 residues. The CDR3 DNA is TGTGCCAGCAGTGAGACAGGGCGGCATCAGCCCCAGCATTTT. Its protein product is CASSETGRHQPQHF.

The rearrangement joins TRBV30 to TRBJ1-4, with TRBD1 identical over 7 bases. Germline V CDR1 and CDR2: GTSNPN, SVGIG (reference sequence). The V segment lost 5 bases and the J segment 6 bases; nucleotides outside the gene matches: 9. This CDR3 has 14 residues. The DNA of the CDR3 is TGTGCCTGGCGTAACTCCGGGACAGATGAAAAACTGTTTTTT. It specifies CAWRNSGTDEKLFF.

V gene TRBV5-1 combines with J gene TRBJ1-1, with a weak D call TRBD1 (5 bases). Trimming left V 2 bases short and J 0 bases short, with 11 bases between. CDR1 and CDR2 from the germline V gene are SGHRS and YFSETQ. The CDR3 is made up of 15 amino acids. The CDR3 DNA is TGCGCCAGCAGCTTCTCGGACATTTTGAACACTGAAGCTTTCTTT. Its translation is CASSFSDILNTEAFF.

This CDR3 reads CASSEGDSYEQYF. CDR3 coding DNA: TGCGCCAGCAGTGAGGGGGACTCGTACGAGCAGTACTTC. The rearrangement uses TRBV10-2 and TRBJ2-7, with a possible D match to TRBD2 (6 bases). The CDR3 runs to 13 residues. From germline, CDR1 is WSHSY and CDR2 SAAADI. V gave up 2 bases and J gave up 4 bases, with 9 bases separating them.

The chain recombines TRBV29-1 with TRBJ2-3; 14 positions agree with TRBD2. CDR3 length equals 16 residues. Germline V gene data show CDR1 as SQVTM and CDR2 as ANQGSEA. Trimming cost V 8 bases and J 0 bases; bases outside gene matches: 7. The DNA of the CDR3 is TGCAGCATTACTGGACTAGCGGGGGGTAGCACAGATACGCAGTATTTT. Its protein product is CSITGLAGGSTDTQYF.

V usage is TRBV5-1 and J usage is TRBJ2-5, with TRBD2 identical over 8 bases. V was pared by 2 bases and J by 5 bases, with 5 bases of the junction left unmatched. The CDR3 extends over 14 amino acids. Per germline, CDR1 SGHRS and CDR2 YFSETQ. As DNA, the CDR3 is TGCGCCAGCAGCTTCGGTACGGGGGGGGAGACCCAGTACTTC. It specifies CASSFGTGGETQYF.

The chain links TRBV5-4 to TRBJ2-5; 7 bases are shared with TRBD1. V lost 4 bases and J lost 2; bases outside the gene matches: 8. Per the germline V gene, CDR1 is SGHNT and CDR2 is YYREEE (reference sequence). This CDR3 region has 15 residues. CDR3 coding DNA: TGTGCCAGCAGCGCCCGTAAGACAGGGCAAGAGACCCAGTACTTC. Its translation is CASSARKTGQETQYF.

The V gene is TRBV30, the J gene TRBJ1-5; D uncertain. The V and J ends lost 0 bases and 4 bases respectively, with 10 bases between them. CDR3 length equals 14 residues. Germline loops: CDR1 GTSNPN, CDR2 SVGIG (reference sequence). The CDR3 here is CAWSVLGENQPQHF. DNA of the CDR3: TGTGCCTGGAGTGTACTGGGAGAAAATCAGCCCCAGCATTTT.

The chain links TRBV19 to TRBJ2-7, with D hard to call. V was clipped by 3 bases and J by 0 bases, with 12 bases between them. The CDR3 is 15 residues long. The germline gives CDR1 LNHDA, CDR2 SQIVND (reference sequence). CDR3 nucleotides: TGTGCCAGTAGTATCGCTACGGTGAGCTCCTACGAGCAGTACTTC. This codes for CASSIATVSSYEQYF.

J is TRBJ2-1 and V is TRBV4-1, with 7 positions matching TRBD1. The length of the CDR3 is 16 residues. Losses at the gene ends were 4 bases for V and 1 base for J; bases not matched to a gene: 7. Looked up from germline, CDR1 is MGHRA and CDR2 is YSYEKL. CDR3 DNA sequence: TGCGCCAGCAGCCCCACAGGGGTCTATTCCTACAATGAGCAGTTCTTC. Amino acid sequence: CASSPTGVYSYNEQFF.

This chain joins TRBV4-2 and TRBJ2-7, with 10 bases matching TRBD2. The CDR3 loop spans 16 amino acids. Trimming removed 0 bases from V and 3 bases from J; junction bases left unmatched: 5. From germline, CDR1 is LGHNA and CDR2 YNFKEQ. The CDR3: CASSQETGLAVYEQYF. In DNA, the CDR3 is TGTGCCAGCAGCCAAGAGACCGGACTAGCGGTCTACGAGCAGTACTTC.

The J gene is TRBJ1-2, the V gene TRBV27, with D unresolved. V lost 3 bases to trimming and J lost 4 bases, with 12 bases between them. Per germline, CDR1 MNHEY and CDR2 SMNVEV (reference sequence). The CDR3 has 14 amino acids. CDR3 sequence (DNA): TGTGCCAGCAGTTTCTCCGGGTTCGCCTATGGCTACACCTTC. The encoded protein is CASSFSGFAYGYTF.

The rearrangement uses TRBV11-2 and TRBJ2-7, with D perhaps matching TRBD2 (5 bases). The CDR3 loop spans 15 amino acids. CDR1 and CDR2 from the germline V gene are SGHAT and FQNNGV. V was shortened by 3 bases and J by 3 bases, with 15 bases between the two germline ends. The CDR3 sequence: CASSFGLRGVYEQYF. CDR3 bases: TGTGCCAGCAGCTTCGGGCTTCGGGGTGTCTACGAGCAGTACTTC.

The J gene is TRBJ1-2, the V gene TRBV6-5; maybe TRBD1 (6 bases). The CDR3 is made up of 14 amino acids. CDR1 is MNHEY and CDR2 is SVGAGI in the germline V gene. With 6 bases removed from V and 7 bases from J, the gap between germline ends came to 18 bases. CDR3 amino acids: CASRTGGAQGGYTF. The CDR3 DNA sequence: TGTGCCAGCAGAACGGGGGGGGCTCAGGGTGGCTACACCTTC.

This chain connects TRBV30 to TRBJ1-2, with D hard to call. The CDR3 covers 13 residues. CDR1 GTSNPN and CDR2 SVGIG come from the germline V gene (reference sequence). Trimming took off 2 bases at V and 2 bases at J, with 9 bases between the two ends. CDR3 in DNA: TGTGCCTGGAGTTGGCGCAGGAACTATGGCTACACCTTC. It translates to CAWSWRRNYGYTF. Full variable domain (outside the CDR3, taken from reference TRBV30 and TRBJ1-2): SQTIHQWPATLVQPVGSPLSLECTVEGTSNPNLYWYRQAAGRGLQLLFYSVGIGQISSEVPQNLSASRPQDRQFILSSKKLLLSDSGFYLCAWSWRRNYGYTFGSGTRLTVV.

This clone was counted only a few times. This chain connects TRBV7-3 to TRBJ2-5; D might be TRBD1 (5 bases). The J call may be wrong; the DNA end is better matched by TRBJ2-7. Germline V CDR1 and CDR2: SGHTA, FQGTGA. The CDR3 consists of 15 residues. Here the CDR3 reads CASSVGAGSPYEQYF. The CDR3 nucleotides read TGTGCCAGCAGCGTAGGGGCAGGGTCCCCCTACGAGCAGTACTTC.

The chain uses TRBV2 and TRBJ1-4, with TRBD1 matching 7 bases. This CDR3 is 14 amino acids long. With V trimmed by 7 bases and J by 8 bases, 10 bases remained unmatched. Germline values: CDR1 SNHLY, CDR2 FYNNEI. CDR3 sequence: CASNQQGNKEKLFF. CDR3 nucleotide sequence: TGTGCCAGCAACCAACAGGGGAATAAGGAAAAACTGTTTTTT.

This sequence joins TRBV6-1 and TRBJ2-7, with D possibly being TRBD1 (5 bases). The V end lost 8 bases, the J end lost 2 bases, and 13 bases lay between the germline ends. The CDR3 sequence is 13 residues long. Germline V gives CDR1 MNHNS, CDR2 SASEGT. CDR3 nucleotide sequence: TGTGCCAGCTGTTTGGCAGGGACCTACGAGCAGTACTTC. This encodes CASCLAGTYEQYF.

The chain couples TRBV30 to TRBJ2-1, with D hard to call. Trimming cost V 2 bases and J 7 bases, with 21 bases left between them. This CDR3 is built from 16 residues. Germline V lookup: CDR1 GTSNPN, CDR2 SVGIG (reference sequence). CDR3 amino acids: CAWSPPIDWYRNEQFF. DNA of the CDR3: TGTGCCTGGAGTCCCCCCATAGATTGGTATCGAAATGAGCAGTTCTTC.

The chain combines TRBV5-1 with TRBJ1-4, with TRBD1 matching 9 bases. J lost 7 bases, V lost 3 bases, and 4 bases had no gene match. There are 14 residues in the CDR3. CDR1 and CDR2 (germline): SGHRS, YFSETQ. DNA for the CDR3: TGCGCCAGCAGCTCGGACAGGGGAGGTGAAAAACTGTTTTTT. Protein: CASSSDRGGEKLFF.

J is TRBJ2-7 and V is TRBV5-6; TRBD1 aligns across 7 bases. This CDR3 contains 17 residues. From germline, CDR1 is SGHDT and CDR2 YYEEEE. Trimming removed 1 base from V and 2 bases from J; junction bases left unmatched: 12. CDR3 nucleotides: TGTGCCAGCAGCTTGCCGGGGTCGGGACAGCCTCCCTACGAGCAGTACTTC. This encodes CASSLPGSGQPPYEQYF.

V and J are TRBV9 and TRBJ1-2, with a weak D call TRBD1 (6 bases). This CDR3 spans 15 amino acids. V shed 0 bases and J shed 3 bases, with 12 bases lying between them. Looked up from germline, CDR1 is SGDLS and CDR2 is YYNGEE. In DNA, the CDR3 is TGTGCCAGCAGCGTAGCTTCAGGGGAATACTATGGCTACACCTTC. Its translation: CASSVASGEYYGYTF.

This clone was seen only once. The CDR3 sequence is CASSLTAGEETQYF. The DNA of the CDR3 is TGCGCCAGCAGCTTGACAGCGGGGGAAGAGACCCAGTACTTC. The chain joins TRBV5-1 to TRBJ2-5; the match to TRBD2 covers 8 bases. The germline CDR1 and CDR2 sequences are SGHRS and YFSETQ. This CDR3 has 14 amino acids. The J segment lost 3 bases and the V segment lost 1 base, leaving 2 bases of the junction unmatched.

The chain uses TRBV6-5 and TRBJ1-2; D may be TRBD1 (5 bases). Trimming cost V 0 bases and J 0 bases, with 8 bases left between them. Germline lookup yields CDR1 MNHEY and CDR2 SVGAGI. This CDR3 is built from 15 residues. The CDR3: CASSYSNRPNYGYTF. In DNA form, the CDR3 reads TGTGCCAGCAGTTACTCGAACAGGCCTAACTATGGCTACACCTTC.

The rearrangement joins TRBV9 to TRBJ2-3; the match to TRBD2 covers 9 bases. V was pared by 0 bases and J by 3 bases, with 5 bases of the junction left unmatched. CDR1 is SGDLS, CDR2 YYNGEE, per germline. The CDR3 is made up of 16 amino acids. The CDR3 region is CASSVGAGGPTDTQYF. The CDR3 DNA sequence: TGTGCCAGCAGCGTAGGGGCGGGGGGGCCAACAGATACGCAGTATTTT. Full variable domain (remainder filled in from reference TRBV9 and TRBJ2-3): DSGVTQTPKHLITATGQRVTLRCSPRSGDLSVYWYQQSLDQGLQFLIQYYNGEERAKGNILERFSAQQFPDLHSELNLSSLELGDSALYFCASSVGAGGPTDTQYFGPGTRLTVL.

The chain carries TRBV27 and TRBJ1-6; D not resolved. Germline V lookup: CDR1 MNHEY, CDR2 SMNVEV (reference sequence). Trimming took 2 bases from V and 10 from J, leaving 12 bases between them. The CDR3 length is 14 residues. The CDR3 sequence: CASSLTPFRSPLHF. The CDR3 region has the DNA TGTGCCAGCAGTTTAACGCCCTTTAGATCACCCCTCCACTTT.

The chain combines TRBV4-3 with TRBJ1-3; D ambiguous. The CDR3 sequence is 15 residues long. Germline assignment: CDR1 LGHNA and CDR2 YSLEER. Trimming left V 2 bases short and J 2 bases short, with 10 bases between. Here the CDR3 DNA reads TGCGCCAGCAGCCAAAACGATCAGACTGGAAACACCATATATTTT. Translation: CASSQNDQTGNTIYF.

This chain uses TRBV7-9 with TRBJ2-7; 7 positions match TRBD1. The trim removed 8 bases at V and 2 bases at J, leaving 3 bases unmatched. Germline V gene lookup returns CDR1 SEHNR and CDR2 FQNEAQ (reference sequence). The CDR3 runs to 12 residues. DNA for the CDR3: TGTGCCAGCGGCGGACAGGCCTACGAGCAGTACTTC. It is translated as CASGGQAYEQYF.

In this sample, this clone turned up a few times. The gene calls are TRBV4-3 and TRBJ1-1; no firm D call. V lost 0 bases to trimming and J lost 2 bases, with 10 bases between them. The CDR3 runs to 15 residues. Germline CDR1 LGHNA, CDR2 YSLEER. This chain's CDR3 is CASSQDKQINTEAFF. For the CDR3, the DNA is TGCGCCAGCAGCCAAGATAAACAGATTAACACTGAAGCTTTCTTT.

V gene TRBV5-1 combines with J gene TRBJ1-2; TRBD1 might be the D (6 bases). The length of the CDR3 is 15 residues. The germline gives CDR1 SGHRS, CDR2 YFSETQ. V lost 1 base, J lost 3 bases, and 13 bases lay in between. The CDR3 nucleotides are TGCGCCAGCAGCTTGACAGGGTTGAGCGACTATGGCTACACCTTC. This translates into CASSLTGLSDYGYTF.

V usage is TRBV19 and J usage is TRBJ2-2, with D possibly matching TRBD2 (6 bases). V lost 5 bases, J lost 7 bases, and 11 bases lay in between. This CDR3 is 13 amino acids long. Germline V gene lookup returns CDR1 LNHDA and CDR2 SQIVND (reference sequence). The CDR3 sequence is CASSFGGLGELFF. CDR3 DNA sequence: TGTGCCAGTAGTTTCGGAGGGCTCGGGGAGCTGTTTTTT.